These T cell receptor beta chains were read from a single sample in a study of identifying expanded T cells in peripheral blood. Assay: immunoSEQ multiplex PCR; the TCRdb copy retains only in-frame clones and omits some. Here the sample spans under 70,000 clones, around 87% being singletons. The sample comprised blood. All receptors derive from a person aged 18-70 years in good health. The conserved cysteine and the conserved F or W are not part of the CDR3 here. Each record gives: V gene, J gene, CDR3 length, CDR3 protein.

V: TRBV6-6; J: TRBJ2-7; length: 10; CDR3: ASSLRGYEQY
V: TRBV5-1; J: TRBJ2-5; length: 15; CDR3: ASSLLGRVLSEGTQY
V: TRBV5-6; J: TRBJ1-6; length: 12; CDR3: ASSLRAGDSPLH
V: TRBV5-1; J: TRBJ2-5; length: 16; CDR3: ASSLPPGQGGGQETQY
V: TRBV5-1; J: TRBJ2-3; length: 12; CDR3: ASSLDPSTDTQY
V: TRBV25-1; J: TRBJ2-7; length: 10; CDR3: ASSEQGYEQY
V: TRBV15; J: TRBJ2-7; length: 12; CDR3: ATSPGQGADEQY
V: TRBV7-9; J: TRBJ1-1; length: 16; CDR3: ASTPQYPGQNMNTEAF
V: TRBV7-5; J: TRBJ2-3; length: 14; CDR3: VRSLWTGRRTDTQY
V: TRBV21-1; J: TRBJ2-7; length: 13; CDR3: ASSAKGGRAYEQY
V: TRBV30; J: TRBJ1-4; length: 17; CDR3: AWSLRQGLGFPLNEKLF
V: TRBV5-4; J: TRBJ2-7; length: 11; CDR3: ASSAGQGREQY
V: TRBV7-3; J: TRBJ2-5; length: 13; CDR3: ASSPRAGGLETQY
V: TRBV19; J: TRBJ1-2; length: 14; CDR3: ASSIYRDRGSYGYT
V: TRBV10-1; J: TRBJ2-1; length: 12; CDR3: ASSELDVYNEQF
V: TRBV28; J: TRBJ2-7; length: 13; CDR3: ASSPPGQNNYEQY
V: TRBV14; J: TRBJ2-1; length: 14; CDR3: ASSQDRGLSYNEQF
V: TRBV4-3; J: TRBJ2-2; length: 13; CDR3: ASSQDRGNTGELF
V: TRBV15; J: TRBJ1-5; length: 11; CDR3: ATSRDIAGPQH
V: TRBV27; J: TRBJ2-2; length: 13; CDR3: ASSLDRGRLGELF
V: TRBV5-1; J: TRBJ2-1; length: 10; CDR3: ASSGTGNEQF
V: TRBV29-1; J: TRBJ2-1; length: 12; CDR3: SVVGRLVANEQF
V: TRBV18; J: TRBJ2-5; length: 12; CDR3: ASSPGSQQETQY
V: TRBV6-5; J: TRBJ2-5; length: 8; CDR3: AIWRKTQY
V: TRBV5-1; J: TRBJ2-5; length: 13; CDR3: ASSLGQGFEETQY
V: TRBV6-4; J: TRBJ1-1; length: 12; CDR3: ASRNREGNTEAF
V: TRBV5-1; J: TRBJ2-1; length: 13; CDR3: ASSLSTSGGNEQF
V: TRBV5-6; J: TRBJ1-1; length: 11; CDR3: ASSLQGGTEAF
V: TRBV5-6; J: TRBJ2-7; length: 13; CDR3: ASSLIGGYSYEQY
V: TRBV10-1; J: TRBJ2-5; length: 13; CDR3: ASSESEVGEETQY
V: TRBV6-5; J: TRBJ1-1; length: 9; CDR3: ASTRGTEAF
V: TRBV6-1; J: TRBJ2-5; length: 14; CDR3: ASSEGSGTGRETQY
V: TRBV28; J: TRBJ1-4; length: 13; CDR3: ASSLKLSPNEKLF
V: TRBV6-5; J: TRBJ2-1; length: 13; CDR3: ASRPGHVSYNEQF
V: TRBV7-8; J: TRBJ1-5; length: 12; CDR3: ASSPGASNQPQH
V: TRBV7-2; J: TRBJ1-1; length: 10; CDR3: ASGTGNTEAF
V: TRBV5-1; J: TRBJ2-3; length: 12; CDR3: ASRDGRGGDTQY
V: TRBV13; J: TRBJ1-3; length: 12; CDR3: ASSFRRSGNTIY
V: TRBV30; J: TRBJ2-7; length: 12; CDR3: AWRPRGGPYEQY
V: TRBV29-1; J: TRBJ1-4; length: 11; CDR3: SVAGALDEKLF
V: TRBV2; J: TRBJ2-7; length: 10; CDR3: ASSGSGYEQY
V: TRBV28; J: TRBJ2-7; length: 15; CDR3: ASRRTDPWTGAYEQY
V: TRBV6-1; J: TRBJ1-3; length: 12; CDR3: ASSGRQLGNTIY
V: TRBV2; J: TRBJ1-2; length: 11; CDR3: ASSRDRGHGYT
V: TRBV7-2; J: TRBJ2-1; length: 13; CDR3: ASSLAELGVWEQF
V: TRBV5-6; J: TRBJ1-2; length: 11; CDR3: ASSLVLMYGYT
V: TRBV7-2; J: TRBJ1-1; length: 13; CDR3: ASSRGWGMNTEAF